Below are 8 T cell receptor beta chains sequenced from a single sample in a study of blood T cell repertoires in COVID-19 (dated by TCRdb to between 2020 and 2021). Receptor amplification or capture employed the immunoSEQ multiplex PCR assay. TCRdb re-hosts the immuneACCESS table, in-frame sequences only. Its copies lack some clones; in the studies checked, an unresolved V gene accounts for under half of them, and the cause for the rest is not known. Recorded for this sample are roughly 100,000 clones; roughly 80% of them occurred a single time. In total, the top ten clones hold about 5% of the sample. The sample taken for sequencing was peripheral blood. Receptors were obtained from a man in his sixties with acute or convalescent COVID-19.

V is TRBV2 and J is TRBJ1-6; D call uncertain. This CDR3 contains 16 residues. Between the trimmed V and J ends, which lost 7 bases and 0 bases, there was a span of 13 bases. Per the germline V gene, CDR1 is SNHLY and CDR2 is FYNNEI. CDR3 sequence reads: CASTGGEASYNSPLHF. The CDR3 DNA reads TGTGCCAGCACGGGCGGGGAAGCCTCCTATAATTCACCCCTCCACTTT.

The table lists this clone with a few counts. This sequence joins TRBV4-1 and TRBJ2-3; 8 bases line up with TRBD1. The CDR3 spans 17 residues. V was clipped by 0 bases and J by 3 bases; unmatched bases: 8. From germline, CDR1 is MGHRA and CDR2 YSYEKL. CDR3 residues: CASSQDWTGSMTDTQYF. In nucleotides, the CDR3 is TGCGCCAGCAGCCAAGATTGGACAGGGAGTATGACAGATACGCAGTATTTT.

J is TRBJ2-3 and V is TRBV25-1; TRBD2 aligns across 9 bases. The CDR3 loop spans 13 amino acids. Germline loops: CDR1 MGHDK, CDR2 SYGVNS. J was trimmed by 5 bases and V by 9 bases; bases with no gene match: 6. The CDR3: CASLAGAIDTQYF. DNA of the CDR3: TGTGCCAGTTTAGCGGGAGCGATAGATACGCAGTATTTT.

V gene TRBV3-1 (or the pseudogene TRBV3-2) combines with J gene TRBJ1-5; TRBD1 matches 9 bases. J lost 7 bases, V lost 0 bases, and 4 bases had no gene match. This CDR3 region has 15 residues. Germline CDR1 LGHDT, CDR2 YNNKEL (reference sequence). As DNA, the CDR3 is TGTGCCAGCAGCCAAGATTTTACAGGGGGCCAGCCCCAGCATTTT. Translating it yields CASSQDFTGGQPQHF.

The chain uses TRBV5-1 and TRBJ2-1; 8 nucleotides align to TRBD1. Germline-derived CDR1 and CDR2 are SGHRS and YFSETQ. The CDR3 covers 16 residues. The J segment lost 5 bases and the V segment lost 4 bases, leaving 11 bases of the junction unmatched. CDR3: CASSPGGQGANNEQFF. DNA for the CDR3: TGCGCCAGCAGCCCTGGGGGTCAGGGGGCTAACAATGAGCAGTTCTTC.

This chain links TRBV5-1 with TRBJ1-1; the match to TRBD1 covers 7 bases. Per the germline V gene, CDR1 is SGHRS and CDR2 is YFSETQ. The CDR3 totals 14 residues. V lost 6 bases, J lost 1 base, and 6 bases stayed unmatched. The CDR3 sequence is CASTVDRPNTEAFF. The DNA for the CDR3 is TGCGCCAGCACTGTGGACAGGCCGAACACTGAAGCTTTCTTT.

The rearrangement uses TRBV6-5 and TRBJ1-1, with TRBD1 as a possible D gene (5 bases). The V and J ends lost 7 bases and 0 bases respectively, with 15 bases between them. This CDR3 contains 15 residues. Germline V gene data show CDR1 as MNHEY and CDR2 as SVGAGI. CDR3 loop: CASIPWGNLNTEAFF. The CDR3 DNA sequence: TGTGCCAGCATTCCCTGGGGCAATTTGAACACTGAAGCTTTCTTT.

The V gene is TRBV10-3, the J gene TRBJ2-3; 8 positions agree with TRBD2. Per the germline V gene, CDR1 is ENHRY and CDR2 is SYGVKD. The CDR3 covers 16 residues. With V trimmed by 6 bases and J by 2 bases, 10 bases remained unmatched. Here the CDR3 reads CAISAGGSSTTDTQYF. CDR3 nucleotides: TGTGCCATCAGCGCGGGGGGCAGTTCTACCACAGATACGCAGTATTTT.